This T cell receptor beta chain appears in the sequencing data of a study of cytotoxic CD8 clonotypes in ibrutinib-treated CLL. The sample holds one count of this clone. Repertoires were generated with immunoSEQ multiplex PCR, while TCRdb's copy carries only in-frame clones and drops some. The sample has about 140,000 clones, over 75% seen once; the top ten hold 7.6%. The TCR sequence derives from a human donor with chronic lymphocytic leukemia. Sample: PBMCs, taken after 36 months of ibrutinib treatment.

CDR3 sequence (DNA): TGTGCCAGCAGTGTTGGGTTACCTCCGGACTATGGCTACACCTTC. Its protein product is CASSVGLPPDYGYTF. The chain employs TRBV2 and TRBJ1-2; D is unclear. Between the trimmed V and J ends, which lost 4 bases and 3 bases, there was a span of 15 bases. The germline gives CDR1 SNHLY, CDR2 FYNNEI. The CDR3 runs 15 residues.